Listed here are 4 T cell receptor beta chains from one sample, sequenced in a study of cytomegalovirus exposure and HLA in healthy donors. The PCR used 60 Vbeta and 13 Jbeta primers. Some clones are missing from TCRdb's copy, which holds only in-frame ones; the method was immunoSEQ multiplex PCR. The sample yields around 76,000 clones, about four fifths seen once. Sequencing used PBMCs. These receptors were obtained from a man between 40 and 49 years old in good health and CMV-seronegative.

V is TRBV5-1 and J is TRBJ1-2; 9 nucleotides match TRBD1. This CDR3 region has 15 residues. Germline loops: CDR1 SGHRS, CDR2 YFSETQ. Trimming took 0 bases from V and 5 from J; bases not matched to a gene: 5. CDR3 sequence: CASSLETGGFYGYTF. CDR3 nucleotide sequence: TGCGCCAGCAGCTTGGAGACAGGGGGATTTTATGGCTACACCTTC. The entire variable domain, with the rest obtained from reference TRBV5-1 and TRBJ1-2, is as follows: KAGVTQTPRYLIKTRGQQVTLSCSPISGHRSVSWYQQTPGQGLQFLFEYFSETQRNKGNFPGRFSGRQFSNSRSEMNVSTLELGDSALYLCASSLETGGFYGYTFGSGTRLTVV.

This chain links TRBV10-1 with TRBJ1-6, with unresolved D. Germline V gene data show CDR1 as WNHNN and CDR2 as SYGVQD (reference sequence). V lost 8 bases, J lost 6 bases, and 14 bases lay in between. This CDR3 spans 14 amino acids. This CDR3 reads CASGPGRSNSPLHF. The CDR3 bases are TGCGCCAGCGGTCCCGGGAGGAGTAATTCACCCCTCCACTTT.

This chain joins TRBV19 and TRBJ2-1; possibly TRBD2 for D (5 bases). Germline V lookup: CDR1 LNHDA, CDR2 SQIVND (reference sequence). This CDR3 is built from 14 residues. V lost 5 bases to trimming and J lost 1 base, with 9 bases between them. The CDR3 sequence is CASSFSESYNEQFF. DNA for the CDR3: TGTGCCAGTAGTTTTAGCGAGTCCTACAATGAGCAGTTCTTC.

In this sample, this clone turned up a few times. The rearrangement links TRBV19 to TRBJ2-1, with TRBD1 matching over 8 bases. This CDR3 comprises 14 residues. Germline trimming cut 4 bases from V and 5 bases from J; bases unmatched to any gene: 4. Looked up from germline, CDR1 is LNHDA and CDR2 is SQIVND (reference sequence). The CDR3 DNA reads TGTGCCAGTAGTAGGGGACAGGTACACAATGAGCAGTTCTTC. Encoded protein: CASSRGQVHNEQFF.